This passage covers 27 T cell receptor beta chains from one sample sequenced in a study of blood T cell repertoires in COVID-19. Sequencing was performed with immunoSEQ multiplex PCR; in TCRdb, only in-frame clones are kept and a portion is missing. The table records over 300,000 clones, more than 75% of them present only once. The sequencing sample was made of PBMCs or T cells enriched from blood (not recorded which). These receptors originate from a woman younger than 35 who had recovered from COVID-19.

This clone was seen only once. The genes are TRBV5-1 and TRBJ1-1; 9 positions match TRBD1. From germline, CDR1 is SGHRS and CDR2 YFSETQ. The CDR3 is 16 residues long. Trimming cost V 1 base and J 6 bases; bases outside gene matches: 10. The CDR3 DNA reads as TGCGCCAGCAGCTTGACAACAGGGGGCGCGTCGGCTGAAGCTTTCTTT. Residues: CASSLTTGGASAEAFF.

The chain employs TRBV12-3 or TRBV12-4 and TRBJ1-1; D is unclear. Trimming stripped 8 bases from V and 5 bases from J, with 15 bases between. This CDR3 contains 13 residues. In nucleotides, the CDR3 is TGTGCCAGCGGACTTGAGAGGTATACTGAAGCTTTCTTT. Translating gives CASGLERYTEAFF.

The CDR3 is CASSRGLSLGADTQYF. DNA for the CDR3: TGTGCCAGCAGCCGTGGACTCTCACTTGGCGCAGATACGCAGTATTTT. J is TRBJ2-3 and V is TRBV7-2; a weak D match, TRBD2 (5 bases). The V gene's germline CDR1 is SGHTA and CDR2 FQGNSA. Trimming took off 5 bases at V and 4 bases at J, with 19 bases between the two ends. The CDR3 covers 16 residues.

This chain connects TRBV6-2 or TRBV6-3 to TRBJ1-2; TRBD1 might be the D (6 bases). Germline loops: CDR1 MNHEY, CDR2 SVGEGT. The length of the CDR3 is 16 residues. V dropped 6 bases and J dropped 2 bases, with 19 bases sitting between them. The CDR3 coding sequence is TGTGCCAGCAGCCGTCCGCCAACTCAGGGGAACTATGGCTACACCTTC. It yields the protein CASSRPPTQGNYGYTF.

DNA for the CDR3: TGTGCCAGCAGTTTATTCGGCTACGAGCAGTACTTC. The encoded protein is CASSLFGYEQYF. The rearrangement joins TRBV28 to TRBJ2-7; no clear D gene. The CDR3 length is 12 residues. Germline CDR1 and CDR2: MDHEN and SYDVKM. Deletions cut 1 base from V and 3 bases from J, with 4 bases between. The whole variable domain, remainder taken from reference TRBV28 and TRBJ2-7, is DVKVTQSSRYLVKRTGEKVFLECVQDMDHENMFWYRQDPGLGLRLIYFSYDVKMKEKGDIPEGYSVSREKKERFSLILESASTNQTSMYLCASSLFGYEQYFGPGTRLTVT.

The chain carries TRBV6-1 and TRBJ2-6; possible D gene TRBD1, 5 bases. The germline V and J ends were trimmed by 2 bases and 2 bases, with 16 bases remaining between them. CDR1 is MNHNS, CDR2 SASEGT, per germline. CDR3 length: 18 residues. Here the CDR3 reads CASSENLGLVTGANVLTF. DNA of the CDR3: TGTGCCAGCAGTGAAAATTTGGGGCTAGTGACTGGGGCCAACGTCCTGACTTTC.

V gene TRBV6-5 combines with J gene TRBJ2-3, with D uncertain. V was trimmed by 0 bases and J by 0 bases, leaving 7 bases between them. Germline-derived CDR1 and CDR2 are MNHEY and SVGAGI. The CDR3 length is 15 residues. This CDR3 is CASSYSRFSTDTQYF. Here the CDR3 DNA reads TGTGCCAGCAGTTACTCGCGGTTTAGCACAGATACGCAGTATTTT.

The rearrangement links TRBV9 to TRBJ2-7; possible D gene TRBD1, 6 bases. The CDR3 contains 18 residues. Germline V gene sequence: CDR1 SGDLS, CDR2 YYNGEE. V gave up 0 bases and J gave up 6 bases, with 25 bases separating them. The CDR3 nucleotides are TGTGCCAGCAGCGTAGCTCCTAACGTCGAAACAGGGATCGGCGAGCAGTACTTC. Residues: CASSVAPNVETGIGEQYF.

CDR3 region: CASTPGQGARQPQHF. CDR3 DNA sequence: TGTGCCAGTACCCCGGGACAGGGGGCGAGGCAGCCCCAGCATTTT. This sequence joins TRBV2 and TRBJ1-5; TRBD1 agrees at 12 bases. The CDR3 totals 15 residues. Germline V gene lookup returns CDR1 SNHLY and CDR2 FYNNEI. The V and J ends lost 9 bases and 7 bases, in that order; junction bases with no gene match: 10.

V gene TRBV6-5 combines with J gene TRBJ2-3, with 9 nucleotides matching TRBD2. V lost 5 bases to trimming and J lost 2 bases; unmatched junction nucleotides: 5. The CDR3 loop spans 15 amino acids. Germline V CDR1 and CDR2: MNHEY, SVGAGI. The CDR3 nucleotides read TGTGCCAGCAGTCAGAGACTAGCGGCCACAGATACGCAGTATTTT. This gives the protein CASSQRLAATDTQYF.

V usage is TRBV6-6 and J usage is TRBJ1-5; TRBD1 is a possible D gene (5 bases). V lost 9 bases and J 7 bases, leaving 13 bases between the germline ends. Germline V gives CDR1 MNHNY, CDR2 SVGAGI (reference sequence). This CDR3 contains 12 residues. DNA for the CDR3: TGTGCCAGTGGGGGACTCGGGCAGCCCCAGCATTTT. This codes for CASGGLGQPQHF.

V and J are TRBV10-3 and TRBJ2-7; D not resolved. The CDR3 consists of 13 residues. V lost 0 bases, J lost 4 bases, and 7 bases lay in between. CDR1 is ENHRY and CDR2 is SYGVKD in the germline V gene. The CDR3 DNA follows: TGTGCCATCAGTGAGTCTCGTGTTTACGAGCAGTACTTC. Translation: CAISESRVYEQYF.

This chain joins TRBV5-8 and TRBJ2-7; TRBD1 matches 9 bases. CDR1 and CDR2 from the germline V gene are SGHTS and YDEGEE. The V gene end was trimmed by 3 bases and the J gene end by 4 bases; junction bases not matched to a gene: 11. The CDR3 is 16 amino acids. CDR3 protein: CASSSPGTGYGYEQYF. The DNA for the CDR3 is TGTGCCAGCAGCTCCCCCGGGACAGGGTATGGTTACGAGCAGTACTTC.

In regard to this clone: Other DNA sequences of this sample code for an identical CDR3. The chain is built from TRBV2 and TRBJ2-5, with D perhaps TRBD1 (5 bases). The CDR3 length is 13 residues. Germline assignment: CDR1 SNHLY and CDR2 FYNNEI. The ends were cut back, 4 bases at V and 5 bases at J, with 11 bases in the middle. CDR3 in DNA: TGTGCCAGCAGTGGAGACAGAGAGGAGACCCAGTACTTC. It specifies CASSGDREETQYF.

V usage is TRBV7-9 and J usage is TRBJ1-5; D gene unclear. Per the germline V gene, CDR1 is SEHNR and CDR2 is FQNEAQ (reference sequence). Trimming took off 4 bases at V and 0 bases at J, with 7 bases between the two ends. The CDR3 is made up of 14 amino acids. CDR3 residues: CASSSGFSNQPQHF. CDR3 DNA sequence: TGTGCCAGCAGCTCAGGATTTAGCAATCAGCCCCAGCATTTT.

J is TRBJ1-2 and V is TRBV18, with TRBD1 as a possible D gene (6 bases). V lost 2 bases and J lost 5, with 9 bases in between. The CDR3 has 13 amino acids. The germline gives CDR1 KGHSH, CDR2 LQKENI. The CDR3 region has the DNA TGTGCCAGCTCACCATCAGGGGAGTATGGCTACACCTTC. Translation: CASSPSGEYGYTF.

This clone showed up just once. V usage is TRBV10-1 and J usage is TRBJ2-1; 14 nucleotides match TRBD2. The germline V gene encodes CDR1 WNHNN and CDR2 SYGVQD (reference sequence). CDR3 length equals 13 residues. Germline trimming cut 10 bases from V and 6 bases from J; bases unmatched to any gene: 2. The DNA of the CDR3 is TGCGCCACCGGGACTAGCGGGAGCAATGAGCAGTTCTTC. Translated: CATGTSGSNEQFF.

At least ten counts were recorded for this clone. This sequence joins TRBV14 and TRBJ1-6; perhaps TRBD1 as D (5 bases). The germline CDR1 and CDR2 sequences are SGHDN and FVKESK. The V gene lost 4 bases and the J gene lost 4 bases, with 11 bases spanning the gap. CDR3 length equals 15 residues. CDR3 in DNA: TGTGCCAGCAGCCCCCGCGGACATTATAATTCACCCCTCCACTTT. This sequence encodes CASSPRGHYNSPLHF.

The V call is TRBV3-1 (or the pseudogene TRBV3-2), the J call TRBJ1-4; D perhaps matches TRBD1 (5 bases). The germline gives CDR1 LGHDT, CDR2 YNNKEL (reference sequence). Trimming removed 1 base at V and 6 bases at J, with 9 bases between. The CDR3 has 14 residues. The CDR3 loop is CASSQGWGDEKLFF. The CDR3 DNA is TGTGCCAGCAGCCAAGGCTGGGGGGATGAAAAACTGTTTTTT.

The chain is built from TRBV30 and TRBJ1-1; D not certain. Trimming took 2 bases from V and 3 from J, leaving 4 bases between them. The CDR3 loop spans 11 amino acids. Germline V gene sequence: CDR1 GTSNPN, CDR2 SVGIG (reference sequence). CDR3 bases: TGTGCCTGGAGTACGGACACTGAAGCTTTCTTT. This sequence encodes CAWSTDTEAFF.

The genes are TRBV27 and TRBJ2-1; D possibly corresponds to TRBD2 (6 bases). The germline gives CDR1 MNHEY, CDR2 SMNVEV (reference sequence). The CDR3 length is 15 residues. Trimming removed 5 bases at V and 3 bases at J, with 14 bases between. The CDR3 here is CASSLIGDFYNEQFF. DNA of the CDR3: TGTGCCAGCAGTCTGATCGGGGACTTCTACAATGAGCAGTTCTTC.

The chain has TRBV18 and TRBJ1-1; possible D gene TRBD1, 5 bases. CDR1 is KGHSH, CDR2 LQKENI, per germline. The CDR3 consists of 15 residues. V was trimmed by 4 bases and J by 3 bases, leaving 15 bases between them. CDR3: CASSRDQGWDTEAFF. The CDR3, as DNA: TGTGCCAGCTCACGAGACCAGGGATGGGACACTGAAGCTTTCTTT.

This clone was counted a single time. The chain links TRBV24-1 to TRBJ1-5, with D possibly matching TRBD1 (5 bases). V shed 2 bases and J shed 8 bases, with 9 bases lying between them. CDR3 length: 13 amino acids. Germline assignment: CDR1 KGHDR and CDR2 SFDVKD. The CDR3 DNA follows: TGTGCCACCAGTGATTCGCAGGGTGAGCCCCAGCATTTT. It is translated as CATSDSQGEPQHF.

The chain uses TRBV6-6 and TRBJ1-6; the match to TRBD1 covers 8 bases. The germline gives CDR1 MNHNY, CDR2 SVGAGI (reference sequence). The CDR3 length is 17 residues. V trimming: 5 bases; J trimming: 7 bases; junction bases outside the gene matches: 13. In DNA form, the CDR3 reads TGTGCCAGCAGTCGCGGACAGGGCAACTATCTCAATTCACCCCTCCACTTT. Protein: CASSRGQGNYLNSPLHF.

This chain links TRBV9 with TRBJ1-2; 12 bases map to TRBD1. The CDR3 loop spans 16 amino acids. Looked up from germline, CDR1 is SGDLS and CDR2 is YYNGEE. V shed 4 bases, J shed 6 bases, and the junction held 10 bases outside the gene matches. This CDR3 reads CASSTDPGQGANGYTF. As DNA, the CDR3 is TGTGCCAGCAGCACAGACCCGGGACAGGGGGCCAATGGCTACACCTTC.

The chain has TRBV21-1 and TRBJ1-1; TRBD1 was called by the table and not checked on the DNA. TRBV21-1 is a known pseudogene. The CDR3 sequence is 15 residues long. The CDR3 protein is CASSKDHGQGGEAFF. CDR3 DNA: TGTGCCAGCAGCAAAGACCACGGACAGGGGGGAGAAGCTTTCTTT.

The chain carries TRBV7-9 and TRBJ2-5; 11 positions match TRBD2. CDR3 length: 17 residues. Trimming removed 1 base from V and 2 bases from J; junction bases left unmatched: 6. Germline V gene lookup returns CDR1 SEHNR and CDR2 FQNEAQ (reference sequence). The CDR3 sequence is CASSLGVSGGDQETQYF. DNA for the CDR3: TGTGCCAGCAGCTTAGGAGTTAGCGGGGGGGATCAAGAGACCCAGTACTTC. The complete variable domain, with remaining parts taken from reference TRBV7-9 and TRBJ2-5, reads DTGVSQNPRHKITKRGQNVTFRCDPISEHNRLYWYRQTLGQGPEFLTYFQNEAQLEKSRLLSDRFSAERPKGSFSTLEIQRTEQGDSAMYLCASSLGVSGGDQETQYFGPGTRLLVL.